The 28 T cell receptor beta chains in this list originate from one sample, sequenced in a study of blood T cells in healthy people across ages. The authors ran a second PCR of about 7 to 12 cycles using a sample-barcoded 5' primer and a J-beta primer mix. TCRdb ran MiXCR on the 5' RACE reads and lists one entry per CDR3 protein. The sample has more than 500,000 distinct CDR3 sequences; roughly a quarter are singletons. This sample also belongs to another study, concerning T cells of mothers and their children.

The material sequenced was blood. The receptors here all came from a boy between 2 and 10 years old in good health.

This clonotype was detected only a few times. The chain is built from TRBV15 and TRBJ1-4, with a weak D call TRBD1 (5 bases). The J call is uncertain, as TRBJ2-2 better fits the DNA end. This CDR3 comprises 15 residues. Germline V gene data show CDR1 as LNHNV and CDR2 as YYDKDF (reference sequence). CDR3 nucleotide sequence: TGTGCCACCAGCAGAGTCGCTACCTCCAGGGAGGAGCTGTTTTTT. Translated, it gives CATSRVATSREELFF.

This clonotype was seen a few times. The CDR3 protein is CASSAQDRGGSYEQYF. The CDR3 DNA reads as TGTGCCAGCAGCGCCCAGGACAGGGGAGGCTCCTACGAGCAGTACTTC. The chain couples TRBV7-9 to TRBJ2-7; TRBD1 matches at 9 bases. The CDR3 is 16 residues long. The V and J ends lost 5 bases and 0 bases, in that order; junction bases with no gene match: 8. The germline V gene encodes CDR1 SEHNR and CDR2 FQNEAQ (reference sequence).

At least ten counts were recorded for this clonotype. The J gene is TRBJ2-7, the V gene TRBV29-1, with D tentatively TRBD2 (5 bases). Trimming left V 2 bases short and J 3 bases short, with 8 bases between. This CDR3 spans 12 amino acids. Germline V gene data show CDR1 as SQVTM and CDR2 as ANQGSEA. The CDR3 reads CSVELRDYEQYF. Here the CDR3 DNA reads TGCAGCGTTGAACTCCGGGACTACGAGCAGTACTTC.

V and J are TRBV7-2 and TRBJ2-4; 12 bases are shared with TRBD2. The junction had 6 bases not matched to a gene; V was cut back by 5 bases and J by 7 bases. Germline-derived CDR1 and CDR2 are SGHTA and FQGNSA. The CDR3 spans 15 residues. For the CDR3, the DNA is TGTGCCAGCAGCCTATCTAGCGGGAGGGGGAACATTCAGTACTTC. Translated, it gives CASSLSSGRGNIQYF.

This clonotype came up a few times. The chain employs TRBV29-1 and TRBJ2-6, with D uncertain. V shed 0 bases and J shed 0 bases, with 6 bases lying between them. Germline V gene sequence: CDR1 SQVTM, CDR2 ANQGSEA. CDR3 length equals 15 residues. DNA for the CDR3: TGCAGCGTTGAAGATCAAGCCTCTGGGGCCAACGTCCTGACTTTC. Its translation is CSVEDQASGANVLTF. The full variable domain, with the rest looked up from reference TRBV29-1 and TRBJ2-6, is SAVISQKPSRDICQRGTSLTIQCQVDSQVTMMFWYRQQPGQSLTLIATANQGSEATYESGFVIDKFPISRPNLTFSTLTVSNMSPEDSSIYLCSVEDQASGANVLTFGAGSRLTVL.

Note on this clonotype: The junction differs from germline at one of its ends, possibly a read error. The chain has TRBV29-1 and TRBJ2-6, with D possibly being TRBD1 or TRBD2 (5 bases each). Germline V gene lookup returns CDR1 SQVTM and CDR2 ANQGSEA. This CDR3 contains 17 residues. The CDR3 here is CSVVGREPLYGANVQTF. For the CDR3, the DNA is TGCAGCGTTGTAGGTCGGGAACCTCTTTATGGGGCCAACGTCCAGACTTTC.

The chain employs TRBV5-5 and TRBJ1-1, with a tentative D call TRBD1 (6 bases). Germline V gene data show CDR1 as SGHKS and CDR2 as YYEKEE (reference sequence). The CDR3 extends over 16 amino acids. Trimming removed 2 bases from V and 0 bases from J, with 14 bases in between. The CDR3 loop reads CASSLSAGVMNTEAFF. CDR3 DNA: TGTGCCAGCAGCTTATCCGCAGGGGTAATGAACACTGAAGCTTTCTTT.

This clonotype was detected a few times. The chain employs TRBV20-1 and TRBJ2-2; TRBD2 aligns across 9 bases. Germline V lookup: CDR1 DFQATT, CDR2 SNEGSKA (reference sequence). The trim removed 3 bases at V and 1 base at J, leaving 3 bases unmatched. The CDR3 has 15 residues. The CDR3: CSARTSGVNTGELFF. In DNA form, the CDR3 reads TGCAGTGCTAGGACTAGCGGAGTGAACACCGGGGAGCTGTTTTTT.

This rearrangement joins TRBV6-5 to TRBJ2-1; TRBD2 aligns across 8 bases. Germline CDR1 is MNHEY and CDR2 is SVGAGI. Trimming took 4 bases from V and 7 from J; bases not matched to a gene: 6. The CDR3 is made up of 14 amino acids. The CDR3 is CASSSGGEGNEQFF. The CDR3 DNA reads TGTGCCAGCAGTTCGGGGGGGGAGGGGAATGAGCAGTTCTTC.

This clonotype was counted a few times. The chain uses TRBV4-1 and TRBJ2-1; 7 nucleotides agree with TRBD1. CDR1 is MGHRA, CDR2 YSYEKL, per germline. V shed 0 bases, J shed 6 bases, and the junction held 5 bases outside the gene matches. This CDR3 comprises 15 residues. CDR3 DNA sequence: TGCGCCAGCAGCCAAGATTACACAGGGGCCAATGAGCAGTTCTTC. Translating gives CASSQDYTGANEQFF.

CDR3 sequence: CASSSFNWGQSQETQYF. Written as DNA, the CDR3 is TGTGCCAGCAGCAGCTTTAATTGGGGACAGAGCCAAGAGACCCAGTACTTC. This rearrangement joins TRBV7-9 to TRBJ2-1; TRBD1 agrees at 7 bases. The DNA end favors TRBJ2-5, so the J call may be wrong. The germline V gene encodes CDR1 SEHNR and CDR2 FQNEAQ (reference sequence). CDR3 length: 17 amino acids.

The CDR3 loop reads CASSLAVTGGQETQYF. CDR3 DNA: TGTGCCAGCAGCTTAGCGGTAACAGGGGGCCAAGAGACCCAGTACTTC. The gene calls are TRBV7-9 and TRBJ2-5, with 8 bases identical to TRBD1. Per the germline V gene, CDR1 is SEHNR and CDR2 is FQNEAQ (reference sequence). There are 16 residues in the CDR3. The ends lost 0 bases at V and 1 base at J; junction bases unmatched: 4.

The chain recombines TRBV12-5 with TRBJ2-3; D is perhaps TRBD1 or TRBD2 (5 bases each). The CDR3 length is 14 residues. V gave up 6 bases and J gave up 6 bases, with 16 bases separating them. Germline CDR1 LGHNT, CDR2 FRNRAP. The CDR3 DNA follows: TGTGCTAGTGGCGCCCTCGGGGCGCGGGATACGCAGTATTTT. It codes for CASGALGARDTQYF.

The sample holds one count of this clonotype. The chain joins TRBV11-2 to TRBJ1-2; unclear D gene. CDR1 SGHAT and CDR2 FQNNGV come from the germline V gene. This CDR3 region has 14 residues. Trimming left V 0 bases short and J 4 bases short, with 9 bases between. The CDR3 here is CASSLDGDIYGYTF. CDR3 sequence (DNA): TGTGCCAGCAGCTTAGATGGAGACATCTATGGCTACACCTTC.

This rearrangement joins TRBV6-4 to TRBJ2-2, with D possibly matching TRBD1 (6 bases). Looked up from germline, CDR1 is MRHNA and CDR2 is SNTAGT. Between the trimmed V and J ends, which lost 3 bases and 4 bases, there was a span of 9 bases. This CDR3 contains 14 residues. CDR3 amino acids: CASSEQGATGELFF. The CDR3 region has the DNA TGTGCCAGCAGTGAACAGGGAGCCACCGGGGAGCTGTTTTTT.

The J gene is TRBJ1-1, the V gene TRBV27, with a tentative D call TRBD1 (5 bases). Trimming cost V 0 bases and J 5 bases, with 13 bases left between them. The CDR3 is 15 residues long. CDR1 and CDR2 from the germline V gene are MNHEY and SMNVEV (reference sequence). CDR3 loop: CASSLSPGGGTEAFF. DNA of the CDR3: TGTGCCAGCAGTTTATCGCCGGGGGGAGGTACTGAAGCTTTCTTT.

This clonotype occurred once. This rearrangement joins TRBV12-3 or TRBV12-4 to TRBJ2-3; 12 bases line up with TRBD2. V dropped 1 base and J dropped 3; count of bases not matched to a gene: 11. This CDR3 is 19 amino acids long. CDR3 sequence (DNA): TGTGCCAGCAGTTTAGTCTACCGACTAGCGGGGGCGAAGACAGATACGCAGTATTTT. Translation gives CASSLVYRLAGAKTDTQYF.

The J gene is TRBJ2-7, the V gene TRBV6-5; 7 bases map to TRBD2. CDR1 is MNHEY, CDR2 SVGAGI, per germline. The trim removed 6 bases at V and 1 base at J, leaving 6 bases unmatched. The CDR3 runs to 14 residues. The CDR3 region has the DNA TGTGCCAGCAGGGGACGGGGACTATCCTACGAGCAGTACTTC. Translating it yields CASRGRGLSYEQYF.

This clonotype appeared a few times. The rearrangement joins TRBV5-1 to TRBJ2-1, with 11 bases aligning to TRBD2. Germline values: CDR1 SGHRS, CDR2 YFSETQ. The CDR3 has 16 residues. Trimming cost V 3 bases and J 6 bases; bases outside gene matches: 8. For the CDR3, the DNA is TGCGCCAGCAGCTCATCCTTAGCGGGGGGGCTCAATGAGCAGTTCTTC. Amino acids: CASSSSLAGGLNEQFF.

This clonotype was counted at least ten times. The V gene is TRBV6-1, the J gene TRBJ1-5; 8 bases fit TRBD1. The junction had 8 bases not matched to a gene; V was cut back by 8 bases and J by 2 bases. Germline assignment: CDR1 MNHNS and CDR2 SASEGT. The CDR3 consists of 15 residues. In DNA form, the CDR3 reads TGTGCCAGCGCAACAGGGGGATGGGGCAATCAGCCCCAGCATTTT. It specifies CASATGGWGNQPQHF.

The chain has TRBV6-2 or TRBV6-3 and TRBJ2-5; D is uncertain. Near its end, the DNA agrees better with TRBJ2-7, so the J call may be wrong. Germline CDR1 is MNHEY and CDR2 is SVGEGT. CDR3 length: 15 residues. The CDR3 reads CASSVVTPQKLEQYF. In DNA form, the CDR3 reads TGTGCCAGCAGTGTGGTCACTCCACAGAAACTCGAGCAGTACTTC.

This rearrangement joins TRBV11-1 to TRBJ2-5, with D possibly TRBD2 on 5 matching bases. The tail of the sequence fits TRBJ2-1 better, so the J call may be wrong. The CDR3 contains 17 residues. Germline CDR1 is SGHAT and CDR2 is FQDESV (reference sequence). The DNA of the CDR3 is TGTGCCAGCACCCTAAAACGGGCTAGCCTTGATGGCAATGAGCAGTTCTTC. Residues: CASTLKRASLDGNEQFF.

V gene TRBV4-1 combines with J gene TRBJ2-2; D remains ambiguous. The V gene lost 0 bases and the J gene lost 5 bases, with 13 bases spanning the gap. There are 16 residues in the CDR3. Germline loops: CDR1 MGHRA, CDR2 YSYEKL. This CDR3 is CASSQDPNPDTGELFF. DNA for the CDR3: TGCGCCAGCAGCCAAGATCCAAACCCAGATACCGGGGAGCTGTTTTTT.

The count of this clonotype is one. Here the CDR3 DNA reads TGTGCCAGCAGCCGTGGGATAGGGAGCGACGAGCAGTACTTC. Translating gives CASSRGIGSDEQYF. The gene calls are TRBV3-1 and TRBJ2-7, with D maybe TRBD2 (5 bases). The germline CDR1 and CDR2 sequences are LGHDT and YNNKEL (reference sequence). Trimming shortened V by 4 bases and J by 5 bases, and 15 bases separated the two germline ends. The CDR3 contains 14 residues.

The chain is built from TRBV19 and TRBJ2-5, with D possibly called TRBD1 or TRBD2 (5 bases each). The J call is in doubt because the DNA end fits TRBJ2-7 better. This CDR3 is built from 15 residues. The germline CDR1 and CDR2 sequences are LNHDA and SQIVND (reference sequence). CDR3 in amino acids: CASSGGPTSSYEQYF. The DNA for the CDR3 is TGTGCCAGTAGTGGGGGACCGACATCAAGCTACGAGCAGTACTTC.

This sequence joins TRBV29-1 and TRBJ2-7, with unresolved D. The CDR3 is made up of 12 amino acids. Per germline, CDR1 SQVTM and CDR2 ANQGSEA. Between the trimmed V and J ends, which lost 0 bases and 9 bases, there was a span of 12 bases. Here the CDR3 DNA reads TGCAGCGTTGAAGACAGAGCGTACTCGCAGTACTTC. Translated: CSVEDRAYSQYF.

This clonotype was observed a handful of times. This chain connects TRBV12-3 or TRBV12-4 to TRBJ2-5; TRBD2 aligns across 16 bases. The J segment lost 5 bases and the V segment lost 4 bases, leaving 4 bases of the junction unmatched. The CDR3 is made up of 16 amino acids. CDR3 in amino acids: CASSSGLAGGRETQYF. CDR3 in DNA: TGTGCCAGCAGTTCGGGACTAGCGGGGGGGCGGGAGACCCAGTACTTC.

This clonotype was observed a few times. The V and J genes are TRBV11-2 and TRBJ1-6; D unresolved. The CDR3 is 14 residues long. Germline CDR1 and CDR2: SGHAT and FQNNGV. With 3 bases removed from V and 10 bases from J, the gap between germline ends came to 13 bases. The CDR3 nucleotides read TGTGCCAGCAGCTTTAACCCCTCGGAATCACCCCTCCACTTT. Protein product: CASSFNPSESPLHF. Variable domain in full (rest from reference TRBV11-2 and TRBJ1-6): EAGVAQSPRYKIIEKRQSVAFWCNPISGHATLYWYQQILGQGPKLLIQFQNNGVVDDSQLPKDRFSAERLKGVDSTLKIQPAKLEDSAVYLCASSFNPSESPLHFGNGTRLTVT.